Here is one TCR beta chain with its context. Its antigen is currently unknown. Germline V CDR1 and CDR2: SGHRS, YFSETQ. The CDR3 length is 15 residues. J gave up 4 bases and V 0 bases, and 3 bases lay outside the gene matches. This specimen belongs to a study of cytomegalovirus exposure and HLA in healthy donors. Whole-study results and caveats: Later, an analysis showed that TCR beta chains associated with HLA were more clonally expanded than others that were equally common. The only immune exposure information that was available was CMV serostatus.

The primer mix had 60 Vbeta and 13 Jbeta primers. In the original processing: There were tens of millions of unique TCR beta chains by a later count, and around 10 million of them were shared. Data came from immunoSEQ multiplex PCR; TCRdb stores just in-frame clones and leaves some out. For V, J and clone size, that table is used; D and trimming come from the DNA. The repertoire holds 110,000 to 150,000 clones, with approximately 70% as singletons. Sample: PBMCs. The genes are TRBV5-1 and TRBJ2-7, with 11 bases that match TRBD1. The source of this sequence is a woman in her fifties or sixties in good health and CMV-seropositive. The DNA of the CDR3 is TGCGCCAGCAGCTTGGCCGGGACAGGGGGTTACGAGCAGTACTTC. It translates to CASSLAGTGGYEQYF.